The 9 T cell receptor beta chains given below trace back to one sample, sequenced in a study of T cell responses to AZD1222 COVID-19 vaccine. TCRdb's copy holds only in-frame clones and misses some; the assay was immunoSEQ multiplex PCR. The sample records roughly 99,000 clones, 70% to 90% being singletons. Specimen: peripheral blood, collected 28 days after the second AZD1222 dose. The source of these receptors is an adult who received the AZD1222 COVID-19 vaccine.

This chain joins TRBV6-5 and TRBJ1-1; TRBD1 is a possible D gene (5 bases). V was pared by 4 bases and J by 5 bases, with 11 bases between. The CDR3 is 13 residues long. Germline assignment: CDR1 MNHEY and CDR2 SVGAGI. CDR3 region: CASSLSGGTEAFF. DNA for the CDR3: TGTGCCAGCAGTTTGTCCGGGGGGACTGAAGCTTTCTTT.

The chain uses TRBV10-3 and TRBJ2-7; 8 positions agree with TRBD1. The CDR3 length is 16 residues. Germline V gene data show CDR1 as ENHRY and CDR2 as SYGVKD. J lost 3 bases, V lost 0 bases, and 7 bases had no gene match. Here the CDR3 reads CAISESGTGGIYEQYF. The CDR3 DNA sequence: TGTGCCATCAGTGAGTCAGGCACAGGGGGGATCTACGAGCAGTACTTC.

This rearrangement joins TRBV5-6 to TRBJ1-5, with a tentative D call TRBD1 (6 bases). The CDR3 length is 15 residues. V was pared by 4 bases and J by 0 bases, with 11 bases between. CDR1 SGHDT and CDR2 YYEEEE come from the germline V gene. CDR3 region: CASSLGQFSNQPQHF. CDR3 nucleotide sequence: TGTGCCAGCAGCCTCGGACAGTTTAGCAATCAGCCCCAGCATTTT.

V and J are TRBV7-9 and TRBJ1-4, with 7 bases fitting TRBD1. Germline CDR1 SEHNR, CDR2 FQNEAQ (reference sequence). The length of the CDR3 is 16 residues. Trimming at V came to 3 bases and at J to 7 bases, leaving 11 bases not matched to a gene. CDR3 in amino acids: CASSLGSGTEGEKLFF. In DNA, the CDR3 is TGTGCCAGCAGCTTGGGCTCAGGGACAGAAGGTGAAAAACTGTTTTTT.

V usage is TRBV12-3 or TRBV12-4 and J usage is TRBJ1-1, with D maybe TRBD1 (6 bases). Trimming stripped 6 bases from V and 9 bases from J, with 14 bases between. This CDR3 comprises 12 residues. The CDR3 protein is CASSGRTGQAFF. The CDR3 DNA sequence: TGTGCCAGCAGCGGACGAACAGGGCAAGCTTTCTTT.

The V and J genes are TRBV6-5 and TRBJ1-1; the D is unclear. This CDR3 is built from 13 residues. Between the trimmed V and J ends, which lost 7 bases and 5 bases, there was a span of 14 bases. Germline loops: CDR1 MNHEY, CDR2 SVGAGI. The CDR3 DNA reads TGTGCCAGCACCAATGGGATAGGTACTGAAGCTTTCTTT. Encoded protein: CASTNGIGTEAFF.

Here the CDR3 reads CASSLDKGPTYEQYF. For the CDR3, the DNA is TGTGCCAGCAGTCTAGACAAGGGACCGACCTACGAGCAGTACTTC. J is TRBJ2-7 and V is TRBV2, with D tentatively TRBD1 or TRBD2 (5 bases each). The CDR3 covers 15 residues. Between the trimmed V and J ends, which lost 5 bases and 2 bases, there was a span of 16 bases. Germline-derived CDR1 and CDR2 are SNHLY and FYNNEI. Using reference TRBV2 and TRBJ2-7 for the parts outside the CDR3, the full variable domain is EPEVTQTPSHQVTQMGQEVILRCVPISNHLYFYWYRQILGQKVEFLVSFYNNEISEKSEIFDDQFSVERPDGSNFTLKIRSTKLEDSAMYFCASSLDKGPTYEQYFGPGTRLTVT.

This clone has only one observation. The V call is TRBV18, the J call TRBJ1-3; unclear D gene. The CDR3 is 16 amino acids. Trimming removed 3 bases at V and 0 bases at J, with 12 bases between. Germline lookup yields CDR1 KGHSH and CDR2 LQKENI. CDR3 coding DNA: TGTGCCAGCTCACCCTTAAATGCAGTCTCTGGAAACACCATATATTTT. Its protein is CASSPLNAVSGNTIYF.

The chain joins TRBV7-9 to TRBJ2-7, with a tentative D call TRBD1 (5 bases). The CDR3 has 13 amino acids. CDR1 and CDR2 from the germline V gene are SEHNR and FQNEAQ (reference sequence). Trimming removed 1 base from V and 4 bases from J, with 8 bases in between. The CDR3 nucleotides are TGTGCCAGCAGCTTAGTAGGGGTTTACGAGCAGTACTTC. Translated, it gives CASSLVGVYEQYF.